This record looks at one T cell receptor beta chain sequence and its context. Its specificity is unknown. Trimming removed 4 bases from V and 5 bases from J; junction bases left unmatched: 5. The CDR3 runs 14 residues. CDR1 and CDR2 (germline): SGHKS, YYEKEE (reference sequence). This specimen comes from a study of post-analysis software for immune sequencing data. Whole-study context: The patients showed relapsing-remitting, secondary progressive and progressive-relapsing multiple sclerosis courses.

cDNA libraries of TCR beta carried unique molecular identifiers. Around 450,000 cDNA molecules were recovered from an input of roughly 0.85 to 10 million T cells. In TCRdb, the PCR reads were re-called with MiXCR into one record per CDR3 protein. This sample yields under 900,000 distinct CDR3 sequences, of which about 53% are seen a single time; approximately 4.5% belongs to the top ten. Overall study results and limits: Among 5 or 6 TRBV segments more frequent in patients than controls were TRBV5-6, TRBV5-1 and TRBV20-1. Under F measure analysis, samples from one preparation batch co-clustered strongly. Among multiple sclerosis patients, normalized Chao1 diversity was significantly below that of controls.

What was sequenced was blood. The receptor was derived from a girl aged 10-17 years with multiple sclerosis. The chain combines TRBV5-5 with TRBJ2-5; 10 bases align to TRBD2. The CDR3: CASSALAGVETQYF. Written as DNA, the CDR3 is TGTGCCAGCAGCGCCCTAGCGGGAGTGGAGACCCAGTACTTC. Using reference TRBV5-5 and TRBJ2-5 for the parts outside the CDR3, the full variable domain is DAGVTQSPTHLIKTRGQQVTLRCSPISGHKSVSWYQQVLGQGPQFIFQYYEKEERGRGNFPDRFSARQFPNYSSELNVNALLLGDSALYLCASSALAGVETQYFGPGTRLLVL.